These T cell receptor beta chains were read from a single sample in a study of graft-versus-host responses after intestinal transplantation. Sequenced by immunoSEQ multiplex PCR; TCRdb stores in-frame clones only, minus some. This table holds approximately 90,000 clones, approximately 94% found once. These receptors' antigens are unknown. Specimen: unstimulated CD8+ T cells sorted from spleen or lymph node cells, collected before intestinal transplant. These receptors came from a human donor who received an intestinal transplant. Each CDR3 is given with its conserved first and last residue. The D gene is left open where the match is weak. Some rows mark clone size as missing; the rest say once, few, many or name a class of expanded clone.

clone size | J gene | D gene | V gene | CDR3 DNA | CDR3 protein
NA | TRBJ1-1 | NA | TRBV10-1 | TGCGCCAGCTTTTCCAGGACTGAAGCTTTCTTT | CASFSRTEAFF
NA | TRBJ2-5 | NA | TRBV4-1 | TGCGCCAGCAGCCAAGATCACCCGGGGTACCAAGAGACCCAGTACTTC | CASSQDHPGYQETQYF
NA | TRBJ1-2 | TRBD1 | TRBV5-6 | TGTGCCAGCAGCTTAGGGGACAGGGGACCCTATGGCTACACCTTC | CASSLGDRGPYGYTF
NA | TRBJ2-1 | TRBD1 | TRBV7-9 | TGTGCCAGCAGCTTCACAGGGGAAGTAAGGAATGAGCAGTTCTTC | CASSFTGEVRNEQFF
NA | TRBJ2-1 | TRBD2 | TRBV25-1 | TGTGCCAGCAGCACTAGCGGGGGAGTCAATGAGCAGTTCTTC | CASSTSGGVNEQFF
NA | TRBJ1-1 | NA | TRBV4-3 | TGCGCCAGCAGCCAAGATCCTGGGGGCCATATGAACACTGAAGCTTTCTTT | CASSQDPGGHMNTEAFF
NA | TRBJ2-7 | NA | TRBV11-2 | TGTGCCAGCAGCTTAGCGCGAGACAGCTACGAGCAGTACTTC | CASSLARDSYEQYF
NA | TRBJ1-2 | TRBD1 | TRBV4-3 | TGCGCCAGCAGCCAAGATCCAACCGGACAGGGCCCCTCTGGCTACACCTTC | CASSQDPTGQGPSGYTF
once | TRBJ2-5 | TRBD1 | TRBV27 | TGTGCCAGCAGTTCACTACCACAGGGGGCGGGGGAGACCCAGTACTTC | CASSSLPQGAGETQYF
NA | TRBJ2-1 | TRBD1 | TRBV4-1 | TGCGCCAGCAGCCATACAGGGGGGAATGAGCAGTTCTTC | CASSHTGGNEQFF
NA | TRBJ2-7 | TRBD1 | TRBV4-3 | TGCGCCAGCAGCCCACAGGGGGTTTCCTACGAGCAGTACTTC | CASSPQGVSYEQYF
NA | TRBJ1-2 | TRBD1 | TRBV9 | TGTGCCAGCAGCGCCTCCGGGACAGGGACCTTCACCTTC | CASSASGTGTFTF
NA | TRBJ1-1 | NA | TRBV19 | TGTGCCACCCACACCCTCGGAGGGACTGAAGCTTTCTTT | CATHTLGGTEAFF
NA | TRBJ2-3 | NA | TRBV27 | TGTGCCAGTCTACCCGACAGGATTAGCACAGATACGCAGTATTTT | CASLPDRISTDTQYF
once | TRBJ1-1 | TRBD1 | TRBV9 | TGTGCCAGCAGCGTAGAGGGGGCTCAGACTGAAGCTTTCTTT | CASSVEGAQTEAFF
NA | TRBJ2-3 | TRBD2 | TRBV7-6 | TGTGCCAGCAGCTTAACTAGCGGGGGCACAGATACGCAGTATTTT | CASSLTSGGTDTQYF
once | TRBJ1-1 | NA | TRBV20-1 | TGCAGTGCCACCGAGGGCACTGAAGCTTTCTTT | CSATEGTEAFF
NA | TRBJ1-2 | NA | TRBV15 | TGTGCCACCAGCAAATATCGGGGGAACTATGGCTACACCTTC | CATSKYRGNYGYTF
NA | TRBJ1-2 | TRBD1 | TRBV7-9 | TGTGCCAGCAGCTCAAACCTCCGGGACAGGGATGGCTACACCTTC | CASSSNLRDRDGYTF
NA | TRBJ1-2 | NA | TRBV2 | TGTGCCAGCCATGCGGGGTTTGGCTACACCTTC | CASHAGFGYTF